The 3 T cell receptor beta chains given below trace back to one sample, sequenced in a study of blood T cell repertoires in COVID-19. Method: immunoSEQ multiplex PCR; TCRdb's copy keeps in-frame clones and lacks some. The sample holds over 200,000 clones, around nine tenths seen once. The sequencing input was peripheral blood. The receptors were sampled from a woman aged 55-69 years with acute or convalescent COVID-19.

V is TRBV28 and J is TRBJ1-2; 8 nucleotides line up with TRBD1. The ends lost 6 bases at V and 4 bases at J; junction bases unmatched: 4. Germline lookup yields CDR1 MDHEN and CDR2 SYDVKM. The CDR3 spans 13 residues. CDR3 coding DNA: TGTGCCAGCAGGACAGGGGCGGGCTATGGCTACACCTTC. It translates to CASRTGAGYGYTF.

The rearrangement uses TRBV19 and TRBJ1-2; D might be TRBD1 (5 bases). The germline V gene has CDR1 LNHDA and CDR2 SQIVND (reference sequence). The CDR3 length is 12 residues. Trimming left V 9 bases short and J 7 bases short, with 15 bases between. DNA of the CDR3: TGTGCCAGCGACAGCGCCCAGGGTGGCTACACCTTC. It translates to CASDSAQGGYTF.

A single count supports this clone. The rearrangement joins TRBV7-8 to TRBJ2-7; maybe TRBD1 (6 bases). V dropped 1 base and J dropped 0 bases, with 16 bases sitting between them. The CDR3 is 17 residues long. Germline CDR1 and CDR2: SGHVS and FQNEAQ. DNA of the CDR3: TGTGCCAGCAGCTTAGGGGGGCTCACCTCGAGCTCCTACGAGCAGTACTTC. It encodes CASSLGGLTSSSYEQYF.